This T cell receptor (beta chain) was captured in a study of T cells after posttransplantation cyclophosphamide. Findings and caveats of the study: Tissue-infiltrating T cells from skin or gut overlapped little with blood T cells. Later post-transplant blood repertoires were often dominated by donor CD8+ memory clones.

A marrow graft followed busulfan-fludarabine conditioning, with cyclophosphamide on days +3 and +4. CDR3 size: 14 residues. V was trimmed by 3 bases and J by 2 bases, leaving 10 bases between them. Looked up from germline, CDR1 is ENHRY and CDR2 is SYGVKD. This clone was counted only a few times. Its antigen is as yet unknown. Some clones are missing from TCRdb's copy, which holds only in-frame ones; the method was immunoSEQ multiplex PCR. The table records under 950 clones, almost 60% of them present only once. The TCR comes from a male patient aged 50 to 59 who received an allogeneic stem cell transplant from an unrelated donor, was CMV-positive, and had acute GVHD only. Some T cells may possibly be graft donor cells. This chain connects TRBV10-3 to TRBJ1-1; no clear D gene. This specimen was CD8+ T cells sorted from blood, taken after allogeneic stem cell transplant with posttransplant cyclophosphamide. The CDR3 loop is CAISESVDNTEAFF. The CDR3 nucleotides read TGTGCCATCAGTGAAAGCGTGGATAACACTGAAGCTTTCTTT.